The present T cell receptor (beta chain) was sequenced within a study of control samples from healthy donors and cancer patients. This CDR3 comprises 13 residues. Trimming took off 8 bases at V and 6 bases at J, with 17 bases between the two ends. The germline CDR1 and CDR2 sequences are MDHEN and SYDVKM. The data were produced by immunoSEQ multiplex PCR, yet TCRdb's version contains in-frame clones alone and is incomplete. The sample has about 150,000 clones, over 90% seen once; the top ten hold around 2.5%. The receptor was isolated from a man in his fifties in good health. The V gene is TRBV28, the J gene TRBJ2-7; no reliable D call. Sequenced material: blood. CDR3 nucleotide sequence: TGTGCCAGCGGGATAGGGTCTATGGGCGAGCAGTACTTC. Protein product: CASGIGSMGEQYF.